Shown below are 2 T cell receptor beta chains from a single sample sequenced in a study of human T cells and chemical hapten exposure. It was unfractionated whole blood from which total RNA was extracted. The library put unique molecular identifiers onto individual cDNA molecules. TCRdb passed the reads through MiXCR, listing each CDR3 protein once. The profile shows about 120,000 distinct CDR3 sequences, 8% to 9.5% of them singletons. Sequenced input: whole blood. Source of these receptors: a human donor in good health. Some clones in this sample may be carry-over from other donors' samples.

This clonotype was seen more than once but under ten times. Relative to the germline gene, one junction end is altered; a read error may explain this. The genes are TRBV30 and TRBJ1-3; a weak D match, TRBD1 (5 bases). The length of the CDR3 is 11 residues. Germline-derived CDR1 and CDR2 are GTSNPN and SVGIG (reference sequence). The CDR3 protein is CGAFSGNTIYF. The CDR3 bases are TGCGGGGCCTTCTCTGGAAACACCATATATTTT.

This clonotype was found many times. This chain joins TRBV7-9 and TRBJ2-7; D ambiguous. Germline CDR1 SEHNR, CDR2 FQNEAQ (reference sequence). Trimming removed 5 bases at V and 6 bases at J, with 11 bases between. The CDR3 is 12 residues long. The CDR3 loop reads CASSPGQSEQYF. Written as DNA, the CDR3 is TGTGCCAGCAGCCCCGGGCAAAGCGAGCAGTACTTC. The full variable domain, in which reference TRBV7-9 and TRBJ2-7 provide the parts outside the CDR3, is DTGVSQNPRHKITKRGQNVTFRCDPISEHNRLYWYRQTLGQGPEFLTYFQNEAQLEKSRLLSDRFSAERPKGSFSTLEIQRTEQGDSAMYLCASSPGQSEQYFGPGTRLTVT.